Listed here is a single T cell receptor (beta chain). The data were obtained in a study of blood T cell repertoires in COVID-19. Produced via immunoSEQ multiplex PCR; TCRdb's table is partial and in-frame only. The data show a few hundred thousand clones, over 75% seen once. There are 16 residues in the CDR3. The germline V gene encodes CDR1 KGHDR and CDR2 SFDVKD. V lost 4 bases to trimming and J lost 5 bases; unmatched junction nucleotides: 13. The specimen sequenced was peripheral blood. This rearrangement joins TRBV24-1 to TRBJ2-7, with 7 nucleotides matching TRBD1. This receptor was identified in a woman in her 70s with COVID-19, enrolled during active disease. The DNA of the CDR3 is TGTGCCACCAGTGACCCTAAGACAGGGCCTTCCGACGAGCAGTACTTC. Its translation: CATSDPKTGPSDEQYF.